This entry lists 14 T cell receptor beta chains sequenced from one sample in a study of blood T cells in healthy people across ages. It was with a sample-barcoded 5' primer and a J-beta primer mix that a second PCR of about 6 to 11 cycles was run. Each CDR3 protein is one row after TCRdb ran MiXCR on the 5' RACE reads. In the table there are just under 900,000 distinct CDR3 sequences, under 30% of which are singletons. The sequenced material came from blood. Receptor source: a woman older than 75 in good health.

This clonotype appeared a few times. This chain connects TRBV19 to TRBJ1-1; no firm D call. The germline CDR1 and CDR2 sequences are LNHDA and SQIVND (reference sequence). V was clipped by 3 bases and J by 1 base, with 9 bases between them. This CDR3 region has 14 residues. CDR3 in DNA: TGTGCCAGTAGTATTCGAGCACAGAACACTGAAGCTTTCTTT. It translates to CASSIRAQNTEAFF.

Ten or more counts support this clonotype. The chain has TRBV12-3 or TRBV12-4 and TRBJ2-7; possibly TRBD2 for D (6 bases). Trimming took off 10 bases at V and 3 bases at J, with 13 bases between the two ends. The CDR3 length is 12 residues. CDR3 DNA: TGTGCCACCCGGGCGGGGCACTACGAGCAGTACTTC. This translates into CATRAGHYEQYF.

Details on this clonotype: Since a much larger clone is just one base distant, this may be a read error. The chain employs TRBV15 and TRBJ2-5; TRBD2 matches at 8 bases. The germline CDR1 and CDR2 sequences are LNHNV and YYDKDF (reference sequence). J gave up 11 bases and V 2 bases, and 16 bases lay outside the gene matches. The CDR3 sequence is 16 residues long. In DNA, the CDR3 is TGTGCCACCAGCAGATATTCCAAGTTGGGTACGGGGGGGCAGTACTTC. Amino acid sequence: CATSRYSKLGTGGQYF.

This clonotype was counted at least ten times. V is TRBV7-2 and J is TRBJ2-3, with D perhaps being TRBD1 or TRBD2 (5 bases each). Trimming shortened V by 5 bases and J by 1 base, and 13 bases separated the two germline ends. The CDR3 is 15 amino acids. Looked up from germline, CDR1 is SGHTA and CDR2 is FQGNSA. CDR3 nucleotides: TGTGCCAGCAGCAACCGGGACGGCCGCACAGATACGCAGTATTTT. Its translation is CASSNRDGRTDTQYF.

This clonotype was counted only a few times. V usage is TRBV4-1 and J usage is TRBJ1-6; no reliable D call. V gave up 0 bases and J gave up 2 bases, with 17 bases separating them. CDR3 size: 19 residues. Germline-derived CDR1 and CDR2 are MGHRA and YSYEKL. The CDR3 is CASSQDPSDQNPYNSPLHF. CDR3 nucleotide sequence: TGCGCCAGCAGCCAAGATCCTTCAGACCAGAACCCCTATAATTCACCCCTCCACTTT.

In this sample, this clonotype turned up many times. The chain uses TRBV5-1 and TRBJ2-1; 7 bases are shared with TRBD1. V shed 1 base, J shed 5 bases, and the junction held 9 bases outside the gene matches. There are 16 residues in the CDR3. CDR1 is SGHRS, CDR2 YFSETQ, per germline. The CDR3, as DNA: TGCGCCAGCAGCTTGAAGGACAGGATGGACAACAATGAGCAGTTCTTC. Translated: CASSLKDRMDNNEQFF.

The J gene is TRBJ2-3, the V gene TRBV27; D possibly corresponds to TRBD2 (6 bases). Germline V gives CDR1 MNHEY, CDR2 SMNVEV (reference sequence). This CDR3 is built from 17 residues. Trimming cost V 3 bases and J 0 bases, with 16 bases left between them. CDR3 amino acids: CASSFGGTRPSTDTQYF. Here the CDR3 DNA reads TGTGCCAGCAGTTTTGGAGGGACGCGTCCTAGCACAGATACGCAGTATTTT.

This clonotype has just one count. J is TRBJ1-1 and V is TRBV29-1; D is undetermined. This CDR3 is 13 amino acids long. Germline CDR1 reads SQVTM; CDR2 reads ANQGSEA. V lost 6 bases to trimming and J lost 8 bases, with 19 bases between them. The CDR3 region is CSVLRPSASEAFF. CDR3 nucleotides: TGCAGCGTCCTCCGGCCCAGCGCCAGCGAAGCTTTCTTT.

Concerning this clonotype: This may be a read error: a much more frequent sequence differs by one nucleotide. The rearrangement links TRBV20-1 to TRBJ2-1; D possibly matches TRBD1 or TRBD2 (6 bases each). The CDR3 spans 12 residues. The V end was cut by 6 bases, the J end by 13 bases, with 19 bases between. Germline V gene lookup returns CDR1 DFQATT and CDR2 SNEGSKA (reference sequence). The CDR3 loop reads CSAMGGVETQFF. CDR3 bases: TGCAGTGCCATGGGGGGCGTAGAGACCCAGTTCTTC.

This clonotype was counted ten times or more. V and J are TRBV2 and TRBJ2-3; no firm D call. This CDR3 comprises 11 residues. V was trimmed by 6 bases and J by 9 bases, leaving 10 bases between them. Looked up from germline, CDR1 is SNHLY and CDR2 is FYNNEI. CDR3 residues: CASRADPTQYF. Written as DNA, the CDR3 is TGTGCCAGCAGGGCGGATCCGACGCAGTATTTT.

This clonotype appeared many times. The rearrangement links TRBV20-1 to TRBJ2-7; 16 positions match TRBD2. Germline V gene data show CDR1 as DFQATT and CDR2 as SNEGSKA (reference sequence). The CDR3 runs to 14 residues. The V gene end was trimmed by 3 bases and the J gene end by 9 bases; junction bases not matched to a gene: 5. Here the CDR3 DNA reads TGCAGTGCTAGCCCCGGGACTAGCGGGGGGGCGCAGTACTTC. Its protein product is CSASPGTSGGAQYF.

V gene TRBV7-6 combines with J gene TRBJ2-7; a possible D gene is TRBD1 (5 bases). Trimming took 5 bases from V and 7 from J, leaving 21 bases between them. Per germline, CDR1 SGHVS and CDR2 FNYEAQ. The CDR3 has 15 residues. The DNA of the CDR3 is TGTGCCAGCAGCGCCCAGGGCCCTGAGGACAATGAGCAGTACTTC. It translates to CASSAQGPEDNEQYF.

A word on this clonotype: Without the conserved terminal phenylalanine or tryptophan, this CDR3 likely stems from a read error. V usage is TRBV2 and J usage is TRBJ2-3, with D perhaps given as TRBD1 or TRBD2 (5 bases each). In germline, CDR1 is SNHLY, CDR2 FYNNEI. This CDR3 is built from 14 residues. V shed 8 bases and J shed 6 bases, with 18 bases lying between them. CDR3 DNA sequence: TGTGCCAGCGGATACTTGGGGGTCGGGGATACGCAGTATTTG. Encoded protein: CASGYLGVGDTQYL.

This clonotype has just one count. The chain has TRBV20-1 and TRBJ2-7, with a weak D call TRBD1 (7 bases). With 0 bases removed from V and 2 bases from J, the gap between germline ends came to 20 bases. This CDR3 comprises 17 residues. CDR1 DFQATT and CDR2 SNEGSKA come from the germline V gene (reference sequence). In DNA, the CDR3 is TGCAGTGCTAGAGATTGGGGGGCGCCCGGGACAGCCTACGAGCAGTACTTC. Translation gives CSARDWGAPGTAYEQYF.